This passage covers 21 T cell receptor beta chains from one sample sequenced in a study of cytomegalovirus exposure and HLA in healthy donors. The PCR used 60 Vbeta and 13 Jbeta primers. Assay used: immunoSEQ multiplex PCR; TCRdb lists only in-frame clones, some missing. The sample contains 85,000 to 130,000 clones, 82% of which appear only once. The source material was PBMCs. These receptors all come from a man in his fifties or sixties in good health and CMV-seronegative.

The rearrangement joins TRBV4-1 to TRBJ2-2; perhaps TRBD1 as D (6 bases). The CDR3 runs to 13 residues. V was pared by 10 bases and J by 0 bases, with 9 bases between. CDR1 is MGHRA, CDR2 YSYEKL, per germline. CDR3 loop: CAIGDTNTGELFF. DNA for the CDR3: TGCGCCATAGGGGACACGAACACCGGGGAGCTGTTTTTT.

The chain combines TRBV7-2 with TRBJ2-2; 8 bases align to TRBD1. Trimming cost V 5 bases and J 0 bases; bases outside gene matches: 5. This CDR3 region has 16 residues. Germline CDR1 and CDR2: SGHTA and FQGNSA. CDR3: CASSARDRSNTGELFF. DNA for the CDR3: TGTGCCAGCAGCGCCCGGGACAGGTCGAACACCGGGGAGCTGTTTTTT.

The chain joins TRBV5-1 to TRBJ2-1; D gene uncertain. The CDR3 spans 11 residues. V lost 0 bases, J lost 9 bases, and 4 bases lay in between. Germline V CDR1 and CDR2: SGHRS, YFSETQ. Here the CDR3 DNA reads TGCGCCAGCAGCTTGGTGAGTGAGCAGTTCTTC. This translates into CASSLVSEQFF.

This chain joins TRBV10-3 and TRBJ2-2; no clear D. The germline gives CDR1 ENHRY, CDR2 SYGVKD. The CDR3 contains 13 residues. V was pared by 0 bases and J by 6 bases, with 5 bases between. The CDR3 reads CAISESVSGELFF. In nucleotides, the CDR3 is TGTGCCATCAGTGAGTCCGTCTCCGGGGAGCTGTTTTTT.

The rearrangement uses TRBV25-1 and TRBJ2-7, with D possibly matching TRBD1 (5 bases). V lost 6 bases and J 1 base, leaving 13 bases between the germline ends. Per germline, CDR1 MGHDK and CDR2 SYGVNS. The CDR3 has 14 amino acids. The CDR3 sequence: CASRGTGVSYEQYF. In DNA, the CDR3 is TGTGCCAGCAGAGGCACAGGCGTGTCCTACGAGCAGTACTTC.

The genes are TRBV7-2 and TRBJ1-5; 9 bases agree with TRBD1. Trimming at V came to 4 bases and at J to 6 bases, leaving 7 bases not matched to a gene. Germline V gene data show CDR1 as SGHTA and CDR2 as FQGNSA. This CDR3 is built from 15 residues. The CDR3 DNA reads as TGTGCCAGCAGCTCCCGACAGGGGGGGGCTCAGCCCCAGCATTTT. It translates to CASSSRQGGAQPQHF.

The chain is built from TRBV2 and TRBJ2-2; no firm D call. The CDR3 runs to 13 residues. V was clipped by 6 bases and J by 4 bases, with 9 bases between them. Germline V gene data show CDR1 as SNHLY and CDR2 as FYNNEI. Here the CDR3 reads CASRESATGELFF. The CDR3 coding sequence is TGTGCCAGCAGGGAAAGCGCCACCGGGGAGCTGTTTTTT.

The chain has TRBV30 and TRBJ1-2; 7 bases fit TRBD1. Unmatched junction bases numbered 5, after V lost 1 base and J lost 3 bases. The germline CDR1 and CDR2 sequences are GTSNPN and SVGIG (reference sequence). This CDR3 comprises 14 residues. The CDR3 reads CAWSGQGGHYGYTF. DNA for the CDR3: TGTGCCTGGAGTGGGCAGGGGGGCCACTATGGCTACACCTTC.

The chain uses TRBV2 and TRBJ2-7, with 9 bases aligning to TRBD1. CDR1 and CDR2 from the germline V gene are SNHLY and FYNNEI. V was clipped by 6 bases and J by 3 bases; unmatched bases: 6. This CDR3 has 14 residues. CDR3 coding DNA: TGTGCCAGCAGCCCCGGGACAGGGTTCTACGAGCAGTACGTC. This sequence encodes CASSPGTGFYEQYV.

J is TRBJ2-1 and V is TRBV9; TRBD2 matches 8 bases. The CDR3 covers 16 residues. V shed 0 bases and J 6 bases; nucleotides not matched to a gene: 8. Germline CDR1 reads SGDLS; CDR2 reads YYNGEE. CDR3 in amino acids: CASSVAWSGGLNEQFF. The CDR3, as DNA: TGTGCCAGCAGCGTAGCCTGGAGCGGGGGTCTCAATGAGCAGTTCTTC.

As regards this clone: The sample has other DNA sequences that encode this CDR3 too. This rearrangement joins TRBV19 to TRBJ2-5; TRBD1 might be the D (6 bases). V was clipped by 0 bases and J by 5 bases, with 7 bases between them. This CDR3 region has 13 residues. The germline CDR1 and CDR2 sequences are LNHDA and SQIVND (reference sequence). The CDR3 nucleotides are TGTGCCAGTAGTATAGATAGGGGGGAGACCCAGTACTTC. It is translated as CASSIDRGETQYF.

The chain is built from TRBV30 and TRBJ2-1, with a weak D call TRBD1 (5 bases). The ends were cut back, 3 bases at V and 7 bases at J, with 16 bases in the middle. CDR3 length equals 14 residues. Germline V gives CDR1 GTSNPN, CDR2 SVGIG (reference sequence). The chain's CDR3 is CAWSRDSNGNEQFF. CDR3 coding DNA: TGTGCCTGGAGCCGTGACAGTAATGGGAATGAGCAGTTCTTC. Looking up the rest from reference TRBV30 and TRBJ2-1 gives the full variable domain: SQTIHQWPATLVQPVGSPLSLECTVEGTSNPNLYWYRQAAGRGLQLLFYSVGIGQISSEVPQNLSASRPQDRQFILSSKKLLLSDSGFYLCAWSRDSNGNEQFFGPGTRLTVL.

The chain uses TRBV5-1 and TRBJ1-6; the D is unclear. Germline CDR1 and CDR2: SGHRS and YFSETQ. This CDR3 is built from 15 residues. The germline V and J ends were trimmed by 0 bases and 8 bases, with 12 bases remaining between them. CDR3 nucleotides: TGCGCCAGCAGCTTGGACAATCCCTCCGATTCACCCCTCCACTTT. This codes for CASSLDNPSDSPLHF.

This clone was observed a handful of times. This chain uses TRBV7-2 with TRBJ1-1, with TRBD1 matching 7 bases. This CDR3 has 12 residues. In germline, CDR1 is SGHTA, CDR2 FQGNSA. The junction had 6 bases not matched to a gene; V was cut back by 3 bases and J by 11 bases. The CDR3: CASSFETGSAFF. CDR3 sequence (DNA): TGTGCCAGCAGCTTTGAGACAGGGTCGGCTTTCTTT.

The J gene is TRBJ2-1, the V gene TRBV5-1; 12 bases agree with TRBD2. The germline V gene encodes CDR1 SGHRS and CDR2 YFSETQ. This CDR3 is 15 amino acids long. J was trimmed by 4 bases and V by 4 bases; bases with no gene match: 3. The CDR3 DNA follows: TGCGCCAGCAGCCCTAGCGGGGGGGCGTACAATGAGCAGTTCTTC. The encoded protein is CASSPSGGAYNEQFF.

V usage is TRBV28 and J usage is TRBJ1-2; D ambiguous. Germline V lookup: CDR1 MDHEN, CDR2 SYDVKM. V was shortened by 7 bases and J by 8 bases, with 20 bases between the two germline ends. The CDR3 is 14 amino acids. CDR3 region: CASIEGIGGLGYTF. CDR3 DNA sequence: TGTGCCAGCATCGAGGGCATTGGAGGCTTGGGCTACACCTTC.

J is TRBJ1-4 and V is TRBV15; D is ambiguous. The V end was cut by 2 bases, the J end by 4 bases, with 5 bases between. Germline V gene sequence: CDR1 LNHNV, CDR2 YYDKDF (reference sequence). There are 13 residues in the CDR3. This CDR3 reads CATSRRDNEKLFF. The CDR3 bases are TGTGCCACCAGCAGACGGGATAATGAAAAACTGTTTTTT. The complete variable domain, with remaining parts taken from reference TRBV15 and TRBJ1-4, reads DAMVIQNPRYQVTQFGKPVTLSCSQTLNHNVMYWYQQKSSQAPKLLFHYYDKDFNNEADTPDNFQSRRPNTSFCFLDIRSPGLGDTAMYLCATSRRDNEKLFFGSGTQLSVL.

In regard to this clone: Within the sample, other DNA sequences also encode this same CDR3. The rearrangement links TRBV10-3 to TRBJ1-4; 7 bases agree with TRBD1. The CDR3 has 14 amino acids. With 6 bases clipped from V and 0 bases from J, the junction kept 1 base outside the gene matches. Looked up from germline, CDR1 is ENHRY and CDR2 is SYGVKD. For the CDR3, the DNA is TGTGCCATCAGAGGGACAGCAACTAATGAAAAACTGTTTTTT. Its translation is CAIRGTATNEKLFF.

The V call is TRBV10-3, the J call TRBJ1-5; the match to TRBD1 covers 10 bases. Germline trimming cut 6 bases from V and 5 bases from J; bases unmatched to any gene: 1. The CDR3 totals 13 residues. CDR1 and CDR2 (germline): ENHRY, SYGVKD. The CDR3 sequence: CAIRGTGDQPQHF. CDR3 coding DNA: TGTGCCATCAGGGGGACAGGGGATCAGCCCCAGCATTTT.

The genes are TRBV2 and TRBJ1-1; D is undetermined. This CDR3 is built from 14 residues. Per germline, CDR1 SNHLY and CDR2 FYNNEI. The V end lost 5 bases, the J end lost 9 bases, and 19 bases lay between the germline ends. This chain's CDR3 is CASSSGRGRRKAFF. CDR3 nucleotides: TGTGCCAGCAGTTCCGGGAGAGGGAGGAGAAAAGCTTTCTTT.

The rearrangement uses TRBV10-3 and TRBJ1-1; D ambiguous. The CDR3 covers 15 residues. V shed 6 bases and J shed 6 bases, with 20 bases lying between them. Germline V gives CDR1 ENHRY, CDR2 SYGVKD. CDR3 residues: CAISSLEEVGAEAFF. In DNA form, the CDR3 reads TGTGCCATCAGCTCCTTGGAGGAGGTTGGGGCTGAAGCTTTCTTT.